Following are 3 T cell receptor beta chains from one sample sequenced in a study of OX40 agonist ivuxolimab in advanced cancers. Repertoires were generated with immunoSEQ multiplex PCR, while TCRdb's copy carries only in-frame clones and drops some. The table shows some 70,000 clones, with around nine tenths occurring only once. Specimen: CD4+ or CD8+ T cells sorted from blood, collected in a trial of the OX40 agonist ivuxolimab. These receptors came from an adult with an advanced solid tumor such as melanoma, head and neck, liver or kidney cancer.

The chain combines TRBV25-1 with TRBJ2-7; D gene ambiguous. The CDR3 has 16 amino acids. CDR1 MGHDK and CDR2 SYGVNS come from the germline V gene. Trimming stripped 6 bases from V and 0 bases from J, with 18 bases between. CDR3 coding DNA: TGTGCCAGCAGCCACCTGAGCAGTCTCTCCTCCTACGAGCAGTACTTC. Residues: CASSHLSSLSSYEQYF.

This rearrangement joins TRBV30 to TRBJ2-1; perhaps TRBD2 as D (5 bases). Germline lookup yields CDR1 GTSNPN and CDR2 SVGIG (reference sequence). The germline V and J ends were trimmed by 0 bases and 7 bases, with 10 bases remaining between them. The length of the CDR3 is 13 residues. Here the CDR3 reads CAWSVLVLNEQFF. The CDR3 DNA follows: TGTGCCTGGAGTGTACTAGTCTTAAATGAGCAGTTCTTC. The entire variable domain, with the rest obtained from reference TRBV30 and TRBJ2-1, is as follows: SQTIHQWPATLVQPVGSPLSLECTVEGTSNPNLYWYRQAAGRGLQLLFYSVGIGQISSEVPQNLSASRPQDRQFILSSKKLLLSDSGFYLCAWSVLVLNEQFFGPGTRLTVL.

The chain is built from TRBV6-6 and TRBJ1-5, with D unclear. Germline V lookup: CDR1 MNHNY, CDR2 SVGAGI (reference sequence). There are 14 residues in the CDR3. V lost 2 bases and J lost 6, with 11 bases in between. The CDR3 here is CASSYGGEGQPQHF. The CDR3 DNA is TGTGCCAGCAGTTACGGAGGCGAGGGTCAGCCCCAGCATTTT.